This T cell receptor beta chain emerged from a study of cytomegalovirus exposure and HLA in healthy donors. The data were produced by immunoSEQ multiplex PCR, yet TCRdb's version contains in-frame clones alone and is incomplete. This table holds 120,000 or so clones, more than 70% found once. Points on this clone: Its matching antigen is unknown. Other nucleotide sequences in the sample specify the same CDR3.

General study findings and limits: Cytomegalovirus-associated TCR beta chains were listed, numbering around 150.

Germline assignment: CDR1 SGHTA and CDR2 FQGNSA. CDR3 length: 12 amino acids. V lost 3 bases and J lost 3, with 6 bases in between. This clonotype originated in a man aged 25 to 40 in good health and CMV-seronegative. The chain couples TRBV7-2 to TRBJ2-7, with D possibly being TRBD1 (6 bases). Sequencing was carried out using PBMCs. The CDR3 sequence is CASSLTGYEQYF. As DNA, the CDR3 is TGTGCCAGCAGCTTGACAGGCTACGAGCAGTACTTC.